This TCR beta chain was documented in a study of T cells in Graves' hyperthyroidism and ophthalmopathy. Researchers amplified the TCR beta CDR3 regions from RNA transcripts. HTBI primers were used for first-round RT-PCR of the TCR CDR3. TCRdb re-analysed the multiplex PCR reads in MiXCR, keeping a single row per CDR3 protein. The sample shows more than 300,000 distinct CDR3 sequences, about 15% of them seen only once. The germline V and J ends were trimmed by 5 bases and 4 bases, with 17 bases remaining between them. This CDR3 spans 15 amino acids. In germline, CDR1 is SGHNT, CDR2 YENEEA. A word on this clonotype: Its target is unknown.

Study findings and constraints: Onset of ophthalmopathy came a median roughly 6.4 months after the model predicted it. Ophthalmopathy was distinguished from stable hyperthyroidism by 13 V-J signatures.

Hyperthyroidism had been newly diagnosed in patients aged 18 to 65, and its duration was under 2 months. The receptor comes from a woman in her 30s with Graves' hyperthyroidism that later progressed to Graves' ophthalmopathy. The sequencing input was blood. The chain has TRBV11-3 and TRBJ1-1, with D tentatively TRBD1 (5 bases). This CDR3 is CASSARVLGSTEAFF. CDR3 DNA sequence: TGTGCCAGCAGCGCCAGGGTATTGGGATCCACTGAAGCTTTCTTT.